This TCR beta chain was recovered during a study of T-cell memory formation after mild COVID-19 (dated by TCRdb to the early 2020s). General notes on the study: TCR sequence clusters from the two donors were found to be largely donor specific. In a couple of donors, T-cell clones that expanded and contracted after mild COVID-19 were followed by sequencing TCRalpha and TCRbeta repertoires longitudinally. The cohort was made up of two young adult volunteers, one female and one male, who were previously healthy.

Sequencer: Illumina NovaSeq 6000. TCRalpha and TCRbeta cDNA libraries were built by 5'RACE with constant-segment primers, adding sample barcodes and unique molecular identifiers. RNA was extracted from every sample with Trizol reagent. Libraries were amplified in two PCR steps, with a second sample barcode and Illumina TruSeq adapters added in the second step. Sequencing of the libraries was done on an Illumina NovaSeq, producing 2 x 150 bp paired-end reads. Processing in the source paper ran as follows. Demultiplexing of reads and collapsing into UMI-guided consensus sequences were performed with migec v1.2.7. Using mixcr v2.1.11, UMI consensuses were aligned to TRA and TRB V and J templates and then assembled into clonotypes. Expanded or contracted clonotypes were those called significant by both edgeR and NoisET, with noise models trained on biological replicates. edgeR calls used a false discovery rate-adjusted p below 0.01 and a log2 fold-change threshold of 1. As an exploratory analysis of dynamics, PCA with hierarchical clustering was applied to max-normalized trajectories of the 1000 most abundant clonotypes. The CD4 or CD8 phenotype of responding clones was assigned using the separately sequenced CD4+ and CD8+ repertoires. Using fastp trimming at Q25 and MiXCR clonotype assembly, TCRdb reanalyzed the public sequencing data and kept in-frame beta chains. Each CDR3 protein gets just one entry, which takes the most common genes and DNA from the rows behind it. The V and J calls here are based on TCRdb, not the publication. Within this sample are approximately 300,000 distinct CDR3 sequences, with 8.2% of them counted one time only. Together, the top ten hold 20% to 25% of the sample.

What the authors observed across the whole study: Clones contracting from day 15 to 85 had balanced CD4/CD8 phenotypes, while a second wave expanding from day 15 to 37 was biased towards CD4+. The second-wave clones that peaked on day 37 were not confirmed to be SARS-CoV-2 specific. Only two mild cases were covered in the study, and larger cohorts including severe cases with pre-infection samples were considered necessary. Contracting CD4+ clones were found mainly in CM and EM memory subsets, while CD8+ clones were enriched in EMRA. Some responding clones were found in pre-infection memory, which suggests that pre-existing cross-reactive memory T cells took part in the SARS-CoV-2 response.

To note about this clonotype: Its cognate antigen has yet to be identified. Nothing much larger sits one base from this clone, and base qualities are not available.

PBMCs were isolated by Ficoll-Paque density gradient centrifugation. V is cut back by 1 base and J by 4 bases, with 14 bases in the junction unmatched. For CDR1 and CDR2, the germline V gene (reference sequence) lists DFQATT and SNEGSKA. The CDR3 spans 17 residues, from the cysteine through the phenylalanine. Only CDR3 DNA is held: 51 bases, read in frame from base 1. This clonotype originated in a man younger than 30 who had mild COVID-19 (a few samples of this study predate the infection). The sample titles of this study are shuffled in the database, so cell type and time point are left out; the donor was told from shared clones. The chain is assembled from TRBV20-1 and TRBJ2-3, and 7 junction bases match TRBD1. Specimen: PBMCs or a T cell subset sorted from them (not recorded which). The DNA sequence is TGCAGTGCTAGAGCAAATAGAAGGGGGCTAGCTCCAGATACGCAGTATTTT. Its amino acids are CSARANRRGLAPDTQYF.